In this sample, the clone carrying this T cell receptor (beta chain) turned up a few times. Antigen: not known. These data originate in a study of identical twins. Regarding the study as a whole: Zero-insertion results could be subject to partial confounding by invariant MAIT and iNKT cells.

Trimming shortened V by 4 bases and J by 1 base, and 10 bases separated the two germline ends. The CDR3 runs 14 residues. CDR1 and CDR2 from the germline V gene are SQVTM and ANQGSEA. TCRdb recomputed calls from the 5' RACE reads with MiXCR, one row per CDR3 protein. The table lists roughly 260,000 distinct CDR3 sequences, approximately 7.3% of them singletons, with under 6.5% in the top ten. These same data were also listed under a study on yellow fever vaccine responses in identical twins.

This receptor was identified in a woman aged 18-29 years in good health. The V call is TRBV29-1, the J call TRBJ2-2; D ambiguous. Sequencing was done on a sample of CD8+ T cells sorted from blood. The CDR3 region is CSVVWQRNTGELFF. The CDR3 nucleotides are TGCAGCGTTGTTTGGCAGAGGAACACCGGGGAGCTGTTTTTT.